This T cell receptor beta chain was recorded in a study of Ad26.COV2.S vaccination and SARS-CoV-2 variants. Overall study: Ad26.COV2.S was injected intramuscularly once or twice, 56 days apart.

Remarks on this clone: Its antigen is unidentified.

The treatment denotes: roughly 18 received Ad26.COV2.S at low or high dose, single or two shots; roughly 5 received placebo; per-sample allocation not given. All samples were drawn on day 63, counting from the first vaccine or placebo injection. V was clipped by 3 bases and J by 8 bases, with 23 bases between them. This CDR3 comprises 17 residues. The germline V gene encodes CDR1 SNHLY and CDR2 FYNNEI. Study-wide points: The placebo group had lower spike-specific TCR breadth than the vaccine recipients did.

The repertoire was sequenced with immunoSEQ multiplex PCR; TCRdb's copy has only in-frame clones and lacks some. The sample contains about 350,000 clones, 75% to 90% of which appear only once. The source was peripheral blood, collected in a trial of Ad26.COV2.S vaccine versus placebo. This clonotype was obtained from a person aged 18-65 years who received the Ad26.COV2.S COVID-19 vaccine or a placebo. The V call is TRBV2, the J call TRBJ2-1; perhaps TRBD1 as D (6 bases). CDR3 DNA: TGTGCCAGCAGTGAGGGGCAGGGGTCACCGCCGTGGGATGAGCAGTTCTTC. The encoded protein is CASSEGQGSPPWDEQFF.